A single sample is the source of the 16 T cell receptor beta chains below, sequenced in a study of T cell repertoires in cytomegalovirus infection. Using its own MiXCR run on the reads, TCRdb lists one record per CDR3 protein. The table records about 700,000 distinct CDR3 sequences, around 30% of them present only once. The antigens of these receptors remain unknown. Here the sequenced sample was cultured PBMCs, taken from culture after CMV antigen stimulation. These receptors all stem from a human donor in good health (CMV status not recorded). Some clones in this sample may be carry-over from other donors' samples.

The gene calls are TRBV28 and TRBJ1-5; unclear D gene. The germline V gene encodes CDR1 MDHEN and CDR2 SYDVKM. There are 12 residues in the CDR3. V was shortened by 2 bases and J by 6 bases, with 5 bases between the two germline ends. The CDR3 DNA follows: TGTGCCAGCAGTTTAGTTTTTCAGCCCCAGCATTTT. Amino acids: CASSLVFQPQHF.

This clonotype was picked up a small number of times. V and J are TRBV12-3 or TRBV12-4 and TRBJ2-5, with 9 bases fitting TRBD1. The V and J ends lost 5 bases and 6 bases, in that order; junction bases with no gene match: 7. There are 14 residues in the CDR3. The CDR3 nucleotides read TGTGCCAGCAGTCCTCAACAGGGGGCAAAGACCCAGTACTTC. It specifies CASSPQQGAKTQYF.

The V call is TRBV6-6, the J call TRBJ1-5; D not resolved. Trimming cost V 8 bases and J 6 bases, with 14 bases left between them. This CDR3 is 13 amino acids long. The germline CDR1 and CDR2 sequences are MNHNY and SVGAGI (reference sequence). CDR3 amino acids: CASSKGFAQPQHF. CDR3 coding DNA: TGTGCCAGCTCAAAAGGGTTCGCTCAGCCCCAGCATTTT.

In this sample, this clonotype turned up many times. The chain employs TRBV7-6 and TRBJ2-5; D gene uncertain. The CDR3 covers 19 residues. V lost 2 bases, J lost 2 bases, and 24 bases lay in between. Germline V gene lookup returns CDR1 SGHVS and CDR2 FNYEAQ. The DNA of the CDR3 is TGTGCCAGCAGCTTATCCCCTCCAAGAGAACCAGGTCCACAAGAGACCCAGTACTTC. Protein: CASSLSPPREPGPQETQYF.

This clonotype showed up many times. The V gene is TRBV7-8, the J gene TRBJ2-1, with D maybe TRBD2 (6 bases). Germline CDR1 and CDR2: SGHVS and FQNEAQ. Trimming removed 5 bases at V and 6 bases at J, with 11 bases between. The CDR3 runs to 13 residues. Here the CDR3 DNA reads TGTGCCAGCAGCCCGGGACTTCGCAATGAGCAGTTCTTC. Its protein product is CASSPGLRNEQFF.

This clonotype occurred a few times. This chain joins TRBV6-5 and TRBJ2-3; perhaps TRBD1 as D (5 bases). Trimming took 8 bases from V and 0 from J, leaving 9 bases between them. Looked up from germline, CDR1 is MNHEY and CDR2 is SVGAGI. The CDR3 totals 13 residues. This CDR3 is CASRQPSTDTQYF. The CDR3 coding sequence is TGTGCCAGCCGACAGCCAAGCACAGATACGCAGTATTTT.

This clonotype appeared a few times. The J gene is TRBJ2-2, the V gene TRBV19, with D hard to call. The V gene's germline CDR1 is LNHDA and CDR2 SQIVND (reference sequence). Trimming removed 3 bases from V and 6 bases from J, with 8 bases in between. The CDR3 is 13 residues long. The CDR3 protein is CASSIVGAGELFF. The DNA of the CDR3 is TGTGCCAGTAGTATTGTTGGCGCCGGGGAGCTGTTTTTT.

The genes are TRBV7-2 and TRBJ2-1, with 12 bases fitting TRBD2. After removal of 5 bases from V and 0 bases from J, the junction contained 17 bases not matched to a gene. The CDR3 is made up of 21 amino acids. CDR1 SGHTA and CDR2 FQGNSA come from the germline V gene. In DNA, the CDR3 is TGTGCCAGCAGCACACGGCTTTCGACACTAGCGGGAGGCTCCTCCTACAATGAGCAGTTCTTC. Its translation is CASSTRLSTLAGGSSYNEQFF.

The chain employs TRBV7-9 and TRBJ2-7, with D uncertain. V gave up 5 bases and J gave up 2 bases, with 13 bases separating them. Germline-derived CDR1 and CDR2 are SEHNR and FQNEAQ (reference sequence). This CDR3 is built from 14 residues. The CDR3 DNA sequence: TGTGCCAGCAGCACCCAGGACGGCCCCTACGAGCAGTACTTC. Translating it yields CASSTQDGPYEQYF. Drawing the rest from reference TRBV7-9 and TRBJ2-7, the complete variable domain is DTGVSQNPRHKITKRGQNVTFRCDPISEHNRLYWYRQTLGQGPEFLTYFQNEAQLEKSRLLSDRFSAERPKGSFSTLEIQRTEQGDSAMYLCASSTQDGPYEQYFGPGTRLTVT.

This sequence joins TRBV19 and TRBJ1-5, with D unresolved. V lost 3 bases and J 0 bases, leaving 12 bases between the germline ends. CDR3 size: 16 residues. CDR1 and CDR2 (germline): LNHDA, SQIVND (reference sequence). The CDR3 protein is CASSITTGNSNQPQHF. DNA of the CDR3: TGTGCCAGTAGTATCACGACGGGTAATAGCAATCAGCCCCAGCATTTT.

This chain links TRBV12-3 or TRBV12-4 with TRBJ2-2; D perhaps matches TRBD2 (6 bases). The CDR3 runs to 15 residues. Trimming left V 2 bases short and J 5 bases short, with 12 bases between. The CDR3 bases are TGTGCCAGCAGTTTAACAAGGGCGGGGACCGGGGAGCTGTTTTTT. It is translated as CASSLTRAGTGELFF.

V gene TRBV27 combines with J gene TRBJ2-1; D tentatively reads TRBD1 or TRBD2 (5 bases each). V gave up 7 bases and J gave up 8 bases, with 15 bases separating them. This CDR3 has 13 residues. The V gene's germline CDR1 is MNHEY and CDR2 SMNVEV (reference sequence). The CDR3 spells CASTHRGWDEQFF. The CDR3 bases are TGTGCCAGCACCCATCGGGGCTGGGATGAGCAGTTCTTC.

The V and J genes are TRBV6-6 and TRBJ2-2; TRBD1 or TRBD2 may be the D gene (6 bases each). CDR3 length: 15 amino acids. Germline CDR1 MNHNY, CDR2 SVGAGI (reference sequence). The V end was cut by 6 bases, the J end by 6 bases, with 17 bases between. Here the CDR3 DNA reads TGTGCCAGCAGACCCCCCGGGGGCCGCGCCGGGGAGCTGTTTTTT. It yields the protein CASRPPGGRAGELFF.

V is TRBV20-1 and J is TRBJ2-1, with TRBD2 matching 7 bases. The V gene end was trimmed by 3 bases and the J gene end by 6 bases; junction bases not matched to a gene: 8. CDR3 length: 14 residues. Per germline, CDR1 DFQATT and CDR2 SNEGSKA (reference sequence). The CDR3 bases are TGCAGTGCTAGGAGTCTAGCGGTAATCAATGAGCAGTTCTTC. Encoded protein: CSARSLAVINEQFF.

This clonotype was counted a few times. The rearrangement uses TRBV4-1 and TRBJ2-1; D call uncertain. Trimming removed 1 base from V and 1 base from J, with 2 bases in between. The CDR3 totals 13 residues. Per germline, CDR1 MGHRA and CDR2 YSYEKL. The CDR3 sequence is CASSQVSYNEQFF. The CDR3 DNA sequence: TGCGCCAGCAGCCAAGTTTCCTACAATGAGCAGTTCTTC.

The chain links TRBV2 to TRBJ1-2; maybe TRBD1 (6 bases). V was shortened by 6 bases and J by 4 bases, with 21 bases between the two germline ends. The CDR3 extends over 16 amino acids. From germline, CDR1 is SNHLY and CDR2 FYNNEI. The CDR3 spells CASSVDRTETFYGYTF. CDR3 DNA sequence: TGTGCCAGCAGCGTAGATCGGACAGAGACTTTCTATGGCTACACCTTC.